These T cell receptor beta chains were read from a single sample in a study of T cell repertoires in cytomegalovirus infection. Each CDR3 protein is one row after TCRdb ran MiXCR on the reads. The table has about 330,000 distinct CDR3 sequences, 8% to 10% seen once. Source material: PBMCs. These receptors came from a human donor in good health (CMV status not recorded). Some clones in this sample may be carry-over from other donors' samples. Each CDR3 is given with its conserved first and last residue. Fields, in order: V gene, D gene, J gene, clone size, CDR3 DNA, CDR3 protein. D genes are given only for firm matches. Size values are once, few and many counts, or a class for expanded clones, and some rows have none.

V gene: TRBV15; D gene: -; J gene: TRBJ2-5; clone size: many; CDR3 DNA: TGTGCCACCAGCAGTATCTCCGGGACACCTACTGAGACCCAGTACTTC; CDR3 protein: CATSSISGTPTETQYF
V gene: TRBV7-6; D gene: -; J gene: TRBJ1-1; clone size: -; CDR3 DNA: TGTGCCAGCAGCCCCCGGGAGCGTGAAGCTTTCTTT; CDR3 protein: CASSPREREAFF
V gene: TRBV7-2; D gene: TRBD2; J gene: TRBJ2-5; clone size: medium-sized; CDR3 DNA: TGTGCCAGCAGCTTAGTGGTGCTACTAGCGGGTCGTCAAGAGACCCAGTACTTC; CDR3 protein: CASSLVVLLAGRQETQYF
V gene: TRBV7-2; D gene: -; J gene: TRBJ1-4; clone size: many; CDR3 DNA: TGTGCCAGCAGCTTAGATGTAGGGAGGGCAACTAATGAAAAACTGTTTTTT; CDR3 protein: CASSLDVGRATNEKLFF
V gene: TRBV7-2; D gene: TRBD1; J gene: TRBJ2-7; clone size: -; CDR3 DNA: TGTGCCAGCAGCCCGGGGACAGGGCGCGAGCAGTACTTC; CDR3 protein: CASSPGTGREQYF
V gene: TRBV7-9; D gene: -; J gene: TRBJ2-5; clone size: many; CDR3 DNA: TGTGCCAGCAGCGTGGCGGGATCCCAAGAGACCCAGTACTTC; CDR3 protein: CASSVAGSQETQYF
V gene: TRBV15; D gene: -; J gene: TRBJ2-7; clone size: -; CDR3 DNA: TGTGCCACCAGGGAATCCAGTCCCTCCGAGCAGTACTTC; CDR3 protein: CATRESSPSEQYF
V gene: TRBV7-6; D gene: -; J gene: TRBJ1-1; clone size: few; CDR3 DNA: TGTGCCAGCAGCACCCTCAGGGAATCTGGAGGTATCACTGAAGCTTTCTTT; CDR3 protein: CASSTLRESGGITEAFF
V gene: TRBV29-1; D gene: -; J gene: TRBJ2-5; clone size: few; CDR3 DNA: TGCAGCGCACGTCCGGGGGATCTCGAGACCCAGTACTTC; CDR3 protein: CSARPGDLETQYF
V gene: TRBV7-9; D gene: -; J gene: TRBJ1-1; clone size: -; CDR3 DNA: TGTGCCAGCAGCTTAGAGCAGGGTGGAGCTTTCTTT; CDR3 protein: CASSLEQGGAFF
V gene: TRBV19; D gene: -; J gene: TRBJ2-2; clone size: many; CDR3 DNA: TGTGCCAGTAGTACCCTAAAAGGGGGGCTCGACGGGGAGCTGTTTTTT; CDR3 protein: CASSTLKGGLDGELFF
V gene: TRBV28; D gene: -; J gene: TRBJ2-7; clone size: -; CDR3 DNA: TGTGCCAGCAGCCCCCCAGGGGTCGAGCAGTACTTC; CDR3 protein: CASSPPGVEQYF
V gene: TRBV12-3/TRBV12-4; D gene: TRBD1; J gene: TRBJ2-4; clone size: -; CDR3 DNA: TGTGTGGGGCGGGACAGGGGATCCAAAAACATTCAGTACTTC; CDR3 protein: CVGRDRGSKNIQYF
V gene: TRBV27; D gene: -; J gene: TRBJ2-5; clone size: -; CDR3 DNA: TGTGCCAGCAGTCATAGGCTCCCCGGGGAGACCCAGTACTTC; CDR3 protein: CASSHRLPGETQYF
V gene: TRBV6-5; D gene: -; J gene: TRBJ2-7; clone size: -; CDR3 DNA: TGTGCCAGCAGCCCCTGGGCAGGGGCCTACGAGCAGTACTTC; CDR3 protein: CASSPWAGAYEQYF
V gene: TRBV29-1; D gene: -; J gene: TRBJ1-2; clone size: few; CDR3 DNA: TGCAGCGTTGAAGTCCCCCCGAAGGGGCGCAGAGCTGACTATGGCTACACCTTC; CDR3 protein: CSVEVPPKGRRADYGYTF
V gene: TRBV15; D gene: -; J gene: TRBJ1-5; clone size: few; CDR3 DNA: TGTGCCACCAGCAGGCACACAGACCAGCCCCAGCATTTT; CDR3 protein: CATSRHTDQPQHF
V gene: TRBV27; D gene: -; J gene: TRBJ1-2; clone size: -; CDR3 DNA: TGTGCCAGCAGTTTGATGTTGGGGTATGGCTACACCTTC; CDR3 protein: CASSLMLGYGYTF
V gene: TRBV11-3; D gene: -; J gene: TRBJ2-7; clone size: many; CDR3 DNA: TGTGCCAGCAGCTCCCGATCCGGAGCCTACGAGCAGTACTTC; CDR3 protein: CASSSRSGAYEQYF
V gene: TRBV19; D gene: TRBD1; J gene: TRBJ1-5; clone size: -; CDR3 DNA: TGTGCCAGTGGGACAGGGGGACAGCCCCAGCATTTT; CDR3 protein: CASGTGGQPQHF
V gene: TRBV6-1; D gene: -; J gene: TRBJ1-1; clone size: few; CDR3 DNA: TGTGCCAGCACCGCTGCTGGACAGCATTTCTTT; CDR3 protein: CASTAAGQHFF
V gene: TRBV7-7; D gene: -; J gene: TRBJ2-5; clone size: many; CDR3 DNA: TGTGCCAGCAGCTCTGGGAGACAAGAGACCCAGTACTTC; CDR3 protein: CASSSGRQETQYF
V gene: TRBV7-7; D gene: TRBD2; J gene: TRBJ2-3; clone size: many; CDR3 DNA: TGTGCCAGCAGCTCCGGGACTAGCGGGGGCCTTATCACAGATACGCAGTATTTT; CDR3 protein: CASSSGTSGGLITDTQYF
V gene: TRBV7-2; D gene: TRBD1; J gene: TRBJ2-2; clone size: few; CDR3 DNA: TGTGCCAGCAGCCAGACAGGGCGTAGGTCCGGGGAGCTGTTTTTT; CDR3 protein: CASSQTGRRSGELFF
V gene: TRBV19; D gene: -; J gene: TRBJ1-5; clone size: -; CDR3 DNA: TGTGCCAGTAGTATTGGGGGGGCCGAACAGCCCCAGCATTTT; CDR3 protein: CASSIGGAEQPQHF
V gene: TRBV7-6; D gene: -; J gene: TRBJ2-3; clone size: -; CDR3 DNA: TGTGCCAGCAGCTCGAGGCTGGAAGATACGCAGTATTTT; CDR3 protein: CASSSRLEDTQYF
V gene: TRBV28; D gene: -; J gene: TRBJ2-7; clone size: many; CDR3 DNA: TGTGCCAGCAGCGAAACTAGGGGTGGACTTCGGGACGAGCAGTACTTC; CDR3 protein: CASSETRGGLRDEQYF
V gene: TRBV7-9; D gene: TRBD2; J gene: TRBJ2-7; clone size: many; CDR3 DNA: TGTGCCAGCATCTTGGGGGGGGGGACCTCCTACGAGCAGTACTTC; CDR3 protein: CASILGGGTSYEQYF
V gene: TRBV6-5; D gene: TRBD2; J gene: TRBJ2-2; clone size: -; CDR3 DNA: TGTGCCAGCAGTTACGGGACTAGCGGATCCGGGGAGCTGTTTTTT; CDR3 protein: CASSYGTSGSGELFF
V gene: TRBV30; D gene: -; J gene: TRBJ1-1; clone size: few; CDR3 DNA: TGTGCCTGGAGTGCAGGAGTCGGAAGAGCTTTCTTT; CDR3 protein: CAWSAGVGRAFF
V gene: TRBV30; D gene: -; J gene: TRBJ2-1; clone size: many; CDR3 DNA: TGTGCCTGGAGTGTTATCGGGATTGAGCAGTTCTTC; CDR3 protein: CAWSVIGIEQFF
V gene: TRBV20-1; D gene: -; J gene: TRBJ1-1; clone size: few; CDR3 DNA: TGCAGTGCGGATGGACAAACTACAGAGCGGACTGAAGCTTTCTTT; CDR3 protein: CSADGQTTERTEAFF
V gene: TRBV4-3; D gene: TRBD2; J gene: TRBJ2-2; clone size: -; CDR3 DNA: TGCGCCAGCAGCCTATTAGCGGGAGGAGCGAACACCGGGGAGCTGTTTTTT; CDR3 protein: CASSLLAGGANTGELFF
V gene: TRBV7-2; D gene: TRBD1; J gene: TRBJ1-2; clone size: many; CDR3 DNA: TGTGCCAGCAGCCCAAACAGGGGTCCAGCTAACTATGGCTACACCTTC; CDR3 protein: CASSPNRGPANYGYTF
V gene: TRBV12-3/TRBV12-4; D gene: TRBD1; J gene: TRBJ1-4; clone size: many; CDR3 DNA: TGTGCCAGCAGTTCTCACAGGGGGCGAGTTGAAAAACTGTTTTTT; CDR3 protein: CASSSHRGRVEKLFF
V gene: TRBV4-3; D gene: -; J gene: TRBJ1-5; clone size: -; CDR3 DNA: TGCGCCAGCAGCCAAGATTTTATTCAGGCTTTCAATCAGCCCCAGCATTTT; CDR3 protein: CASSQDFIQAFNQPQHF
V gene: TRBV25-1; D gene: TRBD1; J gene: TRBJ2-5; clone size: -; CDR3 DNA: TGTGCCAGCAGTTATGACAGGGGGCAGACCCAGTACTTC; CDR3 protein: CASSYDRGQTQYF
V gene: TRBV7-2; D gene: -; J gene: TRBJ2-4; clone size: many; CDR3 DNA: TGTGCCAGCTTAAGGGGGGGGACCAAAAACATTCAGTACTTC; CDR3 protein: CASLRGGTKNIQYF
V gene: TRBV12-3/TRBV12-4; D gene: -; J gene: TRBJ2-5; clone size: -; CDR3 DNA: TGTGCCAGCACCCCCAACCGGCAGGGAGAGACCCAGTACTTC; CDR3 protein: CASTPNRQGETQYF
V gene: TRBV7-9; D gene: TRBD2; J gene: TRBJ2-7; clone size: few; CDR3 DNA: TGTGCCAGCAGCTTGGCCGGGACTAGCGGGCCTAAATACGAGCAGTACTTC; CDR3 protein: CASSLAGTSGPKYEQYF
V gene: TRBV25-1; D gene: -; J gene: TRBJ2-7; clone size: many; CDR3 DNA: TGTGCCAGCAGTGGGCGTTACGGCTCCTACGAGCAGTACTTC; CDR3 protein: CASSGRYGSYEQYF
V gene: TRBV6-2/TRBV6-3; D gene: TRBD2; J gene: TRBJ2-5; clone size: -; CDR3 DNA: TGTGCCAGCAGCGGGGGGGATGAGACCCAGTACTTC; CDR3 protein: CASSGGDETQYF
V gene: TRBV27; D gene: -; J gene: TRBJ2-3; clone size: -; CDR3 DNA: TGTGCCAGCAGTTTCCTCGGGGCGGTGGGCACAGATACGCAGTATTTT; CDR3 protein: CASSFLGAVGTDTQYF
V gene: TRBV6-1; D gene: TRBD2; J gene: TRBJ2-7; clone size: many; CDR3 DNA: TGTGCCAGCAGTGAAGCGCAGGCTAGCGGCCCCTACGAGCAGTACTTC; CDR3 protein: CASSEAQASGPYEQYF
V gene: TRBV12-3/TRBV12-4; D gene: TRBD1; J gene: TRBJ1-4; clone size: many; CDR3 DNA: TGTGCCAGTCGCTCAACAGGGGTTAATGAAAAACTGTTTTTT; CDR3 protein: CASRSTGVNEKLFF
V gene: TRBV7-2; D gene: TRBD2; J gene: TRBJ2-2; clone size: -; CDR3 DNA: TGTGCCAGCACGGGCGGAGGAGCGGGGGTCGCCGGGGAGCTGTTTTTT; CDR3 protein: CASTGGGAGVAGELFF
V gene: TRBV29-1; D gene: -; J gene: TRBJ1-1; clone size: -; CDR3 DNA: TGCAGCGCCATTAGCGGCAGCGGTAACACTGAAGCTTTCTTT; CDR3 protein: CSAISGSGNTEAFF
V gene: TRBV6-6; D gene: -; J gene: TRBJ2-3; clone size: many; CDR3 DNA: TGTGCCAGCAGTTCAGGGTCTGGCACAGATACGCAGTATTTT; CDR3 protein: CASSSGSGTDTQYF
V gene: TRBV27; D gene: -; J gene: TRBJ2-3; clone size: -; CDR3 DNA: TGTGCCAGCAGTATTTTTGGCCCTACAGATACGCAGTATTTT; CDR3 protein: CASSIFGPTDTQYF
V gene: TRBV7-9; D gene: -; J gene: TRBJ2-3; clone size: few; CDR3 DNA: TGTGCCAGCAGCTTACGCCTCCCATCGGCAGATACGCAGTATTTT; CDR3 protein: CASSLRLPSADTQYF
V gene: TRBV7-9; D gene: -; J gene: TRBJ1-4; clone size: few; CDR3 DNA: TGTGCCAGCAGCTCAAAAACCGGGACAAGGCGTGAAAAACTGTTTTTT; CDR3 protein: CASSSKTGTRREKLFF
V gene: TRBV7-2; D gene: TRBD2; J gene: TRBJ2-7; clone size: many; CDR3 DNA: TGTGCCAGCAGACGGACTAGCGGGGCTTCCGAGCAGTACTTC; CDR3 protein: CASRRTSGASEQYF
V gene: TRBV7-2; D gene: -; J gene: TRBJ2-3; clone size: many; CDR3 DNA: TGTGCCAGCAGCTCTAGAGGCTGGACAAAAACCACAGATACGCAGTATTTT; CDR3 protein: CASSSRGWTKTTDTQYF